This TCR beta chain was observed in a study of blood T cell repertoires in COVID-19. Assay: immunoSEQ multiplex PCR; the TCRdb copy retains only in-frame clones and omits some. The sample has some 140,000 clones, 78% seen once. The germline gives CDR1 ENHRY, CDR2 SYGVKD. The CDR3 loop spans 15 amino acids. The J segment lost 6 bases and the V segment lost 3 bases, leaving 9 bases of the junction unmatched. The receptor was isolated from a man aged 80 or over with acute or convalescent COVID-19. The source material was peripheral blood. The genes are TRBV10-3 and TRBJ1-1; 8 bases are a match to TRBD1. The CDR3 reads CAISDRGQASSEAFF. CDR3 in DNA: TGTGCCATCAGTGACAGGGGGCAGGCCAGCTCTGAAGCTTTCTTT.